The following is a T cell receptor beta chain sequence with its context. This clonotype showed up many times. The clone's antigen remains unknown. It has no much larger one-base neighbor in the sample; base qualities were not kept. Any patient with an uncontrolled infection, another autoimmune disease, pregnancy or lactation was excluded. Diagnoses were based on clinical symptoms, serum thyroxine and TRAb, thyroid ultrasound and orbital computed tomography. Total RNA was extracted using Trizol reagent, and RNA quality was assessed on an Agilent 2100 Bioanalyzer. The sample originates from a study of T cells in Graves' hyperthyroidism and ophthalmopathy (dated by TCRdb to between 2018 and 2020). Study-wide context: To identify TCR V-J signatures that set the groups apart, the researchers used a discovery cohort of 90 to 100 patients, made up of 43 with Graves' ophthalmopathy and about 59 with stable Graves' hyperthyroidism. Thyroid tissue and blood T-cell repertoires from six Graves' hyperthyroidism patients were also compared in the study. Prospective prediction of ophthalmopathy was tested in an independent validation cohort consisting of about 19 hyperthyroidism patients and more than 15 patients who later progressed to ophthalmopathy. After sampling, hyperthyroidism patients received methimazole starting at 30 mg daily, and ophthalmopathy patients received high-dose intravenous methylprednisolone. TCR Vbeta CDR3 sequencing of 130 to 150 peripheral blood samples (more than 40 ophthalmopathy, about 74 hyperthyroidism and some 17 progressor patients) is reported in the paper. The approximately 98 discovery patients were randomly divided into training and test sets at a 7:3 ratio. What the authors observed across the whole study: Sample size was not statistically predetermined, and blinding of investigators to group allocation was not performed. A 13 V-J signature model separated ophthalmopathy from stable hyperthyroidism, with roughly 88% sensitivity and around 84% specificity in cross-validation and 80%/75% in testing. Most expanded thyroid clonotypes (frequency above 0.001) were also found in blood, which suggests that blood repertoires may mirror thyroid immune responses. During validation, the model predicted progression to ophthalmopathy a median of about 6.3 months ahead of onset, with almost 71% sensitivity and 72% to 80% specificity.

The germline ends are 10 bases apart after V is trimmed by 3 bases and J by 2 bases. The CDR3 holds 14 amino acids from the cysteine to the phenylalanine. This entry keeps only the CDR3 DNA: 42 bases, framed from base 1. CDR1 and CDR2 are read off the germline V gene as SGHTA and FQGNSA. The TCR beta CDR3 regions were amplified from RNA transcripts. A first-round RT-PCR of the TCR CDR3 used the HTBI primer set with the Qiagen OneStep RT-PCR kit. A second multiplex PCR round built the libraries, followed by size selection and purification. Sequencing of the libraries was done on an Illumina HiSeq2000 using paired-end 100 bp reads. On the authors' methods: SOAPnuke was used to process the raw data, throwing out any read that contained adapters or uncalled bases, had a mean Phred below 15, or lacked an exact constant-primer or identifier match. COPE v1.2.5 was used to merge the high-quality paired reads, and each unique nucleotide sequence was defined as a clonotype. MiTCR v1.1 was used to align the clonotypes against IMGT TRBV, TRBD and TRBJ reference segments. Analysis was restricted to V-J combinations with a frequency above 0.0001, which covered roughly 99% of repertoires. The TCS score was defined as the ratio of F50 (clonal expansion) to E x V (chaos), calculated using BLOSUM62-based TCRdist between CDR3 peptides within each V-J. Welch's t-statistics and random forest reduced roughly 500 V-J features to roughly 13, which were used in a naive Bayes classifier (R e1071). Thyroid-blood repertoire similarity was quantified with the Morisita-Horn index. In TCRdb, the public reads were trimmed at Q25 with fastp and aligned with MiXCR, with productive beta chains retained. Duplicate CDR3 protein sequences are folded into a single record with the most common DNA and genes. None of the V and J calls come from the authors' own analysis; TCRdb made them. The sample profile shows approximately 700,000 distinct CDR3 sequences; over 40% of them were found once. The ten largest clones capture more than 7% of the sample.

This chain joins TRBV7-2 to TRBJ1-2, with no confident D gene call. Sample: peripheral blood or thyroid tissue (not recorded which). This TCR derives from an adult man with Graves' disease, either hyperthyroidism or ophthalmopathy (not recorded which). CDR3 reads: CASSLGSQNYGYTF. The bases read TGTGCCAGCAGCTTGGGCAGTCAAAACTATGGCTACACCTTC.